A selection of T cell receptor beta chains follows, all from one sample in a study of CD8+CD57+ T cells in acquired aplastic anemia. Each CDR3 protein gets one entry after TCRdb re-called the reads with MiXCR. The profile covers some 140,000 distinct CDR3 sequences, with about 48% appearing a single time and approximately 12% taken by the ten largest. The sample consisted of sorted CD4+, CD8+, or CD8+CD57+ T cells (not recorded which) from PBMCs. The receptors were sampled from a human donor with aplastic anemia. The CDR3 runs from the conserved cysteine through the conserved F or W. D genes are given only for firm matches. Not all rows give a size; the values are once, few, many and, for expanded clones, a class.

CDR3 protein: CASSLGRGGNEQFF
CDR3 DNA: TGTGCCAGCAGCTTGGGACGGGGAGGGAATGAGCAGTTCTTC
J gene: TRBJ2-1
clone size: -
V gene: TRBV5-6
D gene: TRBD2

CDR3 protein: CSARDLGSGRANEQFF
CDR3 DNA: TGCAGTGCTAGAGATCTAGGTAGCGGGAGGGCCAATGAGCAGTTCTTC
J gene: TRBJ2-1
clone size: once
V gene: TRBV20-1
D gene: TRBD2

CDR3 protein: CASSPRDRNSPLHF
CDR3 DNA: TGTGCCAGCAGCCCTCGGGACAGAAATTCACCCCTCCACTTT
J gene: TRBJ1-6
clone size: -
V gene: TRBV27
D gene: TRBD1

CDR3 protein: CASTPPEGWDEQYF
CDR3 DNA: TGTGCCAGCACCCCGCCCGAGGGGTGGGACGAGCAGTACTTC
J gene: TRBJ2-7
clone size: -
V gene: TRBV2
D gene: -

CDR3 protein: CSVERGSRPYEQYF
CDR3 DNA: TGCAGCGTTGAACGAGGAAGCCGGCCCTACGAGCAGTACTTC
J gene: TRBJ2-7
clone size: -
V gene: TRBV29-1
D gene: -

CDR3 protein: CASSQDGTGGYNEQFF
CDR3 DNA: TGCGCCAGCAGCCAAGATGGGACAGGGGGATACAATGAGCAGTTCTTC
J gene: TRBJ2-1
clone size: -
V gene: TRBV4-1
D gene: TRBD1

CDR3 protein: CASSLGQGHNQPQHF
CDR3 DNA: TGTGCCAGCAGCTTAGGACAGGGCCACAATCAGCCCCAGCATTTT
J gene: TRBJ1-5
clone size: -
V gene: TRBV7-2
D gene: TRBD1

CDR3 protein: CASSVGAGEETQYF
CDR3 DNA: TGTGCCAGCAGCGTAGGGGCAGGGGAAGAGACCCAGTACTTC
J gene: TRBJ2-5
clone size: -
V gene: TRBV9
D gene: -

CDR3 protein: CASSQAGGSYNEQFF
CDR3 DNA: TGTGCCAGCAGCCAAGCGGGGGGCTCCTACAATGAGCAGTTCTTC
J gene: TRBJ2-1
clone size: -
V gene: TRBV4-2
D gene: TRBD2

CDR3 protein: CASSSSGGSNEQFF
CDR3 DNA: TGTGCCAGCAGCTCTAGCGGGGGGTCCAATGAGCAGTTCTTC
J gene: TRBJ2-1
clone size: -
V gene: TRBV25-1
D gene: TRBD2

CDR3 protein: CSARGDRETYEQYF
CDR3 DNA: TGCAGTGCTAGGGGGGACAGGGAGACCTACGAGCAGTACTTC
J gene: TRBJ2-7
clone size: few
V gene: TRBV20-1
D gene: TRBD1

CDR3 protein: CASRPRGQGEYGYTF
CDR3 DNA: TGTGCCAGCAGACCCCGGGGACAGGGTGAATATGGCTACACCTTC
J gene: TRBJ1-2
clone size: many
V gene: TRBV6-1
D gene: TRBD1

CDR3 protein: CASSGQEKGNQPQHF
CDR3 DNA: TGTGCCAGCAGTGGTCAGGAAAAAGGGAATCAGCCCCAGCATTTT
J gene: TRBJ1-5
clone size: many
V gene: TRBV2
D gene: -

CDR3 protein: CATSRDGADTQYF
CDR3 DNA: TGTGCCACCAGCAGGGACGGAGCAGATACGCAGTATTTT
J gene: TRBJ2-3
clone size: few
V gene: TRBV15
D gene: -

CDR3 protein: CASSFPGTQEGGYTF
CDR3 DNA: TGTGCCAGCAGCTTCCCCGGGACTCAAGAAGGCGGCTACACCTTC
J gene: TRBJ1-2
clone size: many
V gene: TRBV7-9
D gene: -

CDR3 protein: CASKIRHNEKLFF
CDR3 DNA: TGTGCCAGCAAGATAAGGCACAATGAAAAACTGTTTTTT
J gene: TRBJ1-4
clone size: -
V gene: TRBV7-2
D gene: -

CDR3 protein: CASSLAPGPYEQYF
CDR3 DNA: TGTGCCAGCAGCTTAGCGCCAGGCCCCTACGAGCAGTACTTC
J gene: TRBJ2-7
clone size: few
V gene: TRBV7-2
D gene: -

CDR3 protein: CAGGLLAGGPVDTQYF
CDR3 DNA: TGTGCCGGGGGACTTCTAGCGGGAGGGCCTGTAGATACGCAGTATTTT
J gene: TRBJ2-3
clone size: -
V gene: TRBV2
D gene: TRBD2

CDR3 protein: CASSSRTDSNQPQHF
CDR3 DNA: TGTGCCAGCAGCTCACGGACGGATAGCAATCAGCCCCAGCATTTT
J gene: TRBJ1-5
clone size: -
V gene: TRBV5-5
D gene: -

CDR3 protein: CASSLATSRWGTQYF
CDR3 DNA: TGTGCCAGCAGCTTAGCGACCTCTAGGTGGGGGACCCAGTACTTC
J gene: TRBJ2-5
clone size: -
V gene: TRBV7-9
D gene: -

CDR3 protein: CASSAFDRYMNTEAFF
CDR3 DNA: TGTGCCAGCAGTGCATTCGACAGGTACATGAACACTGAAGCTTTCTTT
J gene: TRBJ1-1
clone size: few
V gene: TRBV25-1
D gene: -

CDR3 protein: CASSFREGYGYTF
CDR3 DNA: TGTGCCAGCAGCTTTAGGGAAGGCTATGGCTACACCTTC
J gene: TRBJ1-2
clone size: -
V gene: TRBV5-6
D gene: -

CDR3 protein: CASSRLTGEQGRGYTF
CDR3 DNA: TGTGCCAGCAGCCGCCTCACGGGGGAACAGGGCCGTGGCTACACCTTC
J gene: TRBJ1-2
clone size: many
V gene: TRBV4-2
D gene: -

CDR3 protein: CASSEPTSSTEAFF
CDR3 DNA: TGTGCCAGCAGTGAACCCACATCCTCCACTGAAGCTTTCTTT
J gene: TRBJ1-1
clone size: -
V gene: TRBV25-1
D gene: -

CDR3 protein: CASSPGDENIQYF
CDR3 DNA: TGTGCCAGCAGTCCAGGGGACGAAAACATTCAGTACTTC
J gene: TRBJ2-4
clone size: many
V gene: TRBV12-3/TRBV12-4
D gene: -

CDR3 protein: CASSGGGGPSSYNEQFF
CDR3 DNA: TGCGCCAGCAGTGGCGGAGGAGGGCCGAGCTCCTACAATGAGCAGTTCTTC
J gene: TRBJ2-1
clone size: -
V gene: TRBV10-2
D gene: -

CDR3 protein: CASSLAGNTIYF
CDR3 DNA: TGTGCCAGCAGCTTGGCTGGAAACACCATATATTTT
J gene: TRBJ1-3
clone size: once
V gene: TRBV7-9
D gene: -

CDR3 protein: CATSSGLAGTAYNEQFF
CDR3 DNA: TGTGCCACCAGCTCCGGACTAGCGGGAACGGCCTACAATGAGCAGTTCTTC
J gene: TRBJ2-1
clone size: -
V gene: TRBV15
D gene: TRBD2

CDR3 protein: CASSQGGASTEAFF
CDR3 DNA: TGCGCCAGCAGCCAAGGGGGCGCGAGCACTGAAGCTTTCTTT
J gene: TRBJ1-1
clone size: many
V gene: TRBV4-1
D gene: -

CDR3 protein: CASSLAGSRGQNF
CDR3 DNA: TGTGCCAGCAGCTTAGCAGGTAGCAGGGGGCAGAACTTC
J gene: TRBJ2-7
clone size: -
V gene: TRBV7-9
D gene: TRBD1

CDR3 protein: CASSLEFYGYTF
CDR3 DNA: TGTGCCAGCAGTTTAGAATTCTATGGCTACACCTTC
J gene: TRBJ1-2
clone size: -
V gene: TRBV12-3/TRBV12-4
D gene: -

CDR3 protein: CASSPGTSRYGYTF
CDR3 DNA: TGTGCCAGCAGCCCTGGGACTTCGCGCTACGGCTACACCTTC
J gene: TRBJ1-2
clone size: many
V gene: TRBV14
D gene: -

CDR3 protein: CASSFWDRGNNSPLHF
CDR3 DNA: TGTGCCAGCAGCTTTTGGGACAGGGGTAACAATTCACCCCTCCACTTT
J gene: TRBJ1-6
clone size: -
V gene: TRBV11-2
D gene: TRBD1

CDR3 protein: CASRALGGAKDNEQFF
CDR3 DNA: TGTGCCAGCAGGGCCCTGGGGGGCGCGAAAGACAATGAGCAGTTCTTC
J gene: TRBJ2-1
clone size: many
V gene: TRBV7-6
D gene: -

CDR3 protein: CASSQSRGGNGYTF
CDR3 DNA: TGTGCCAGTAGCCAATCAAGGGGGGGCAATGGCTACACCTTC
J gene: TRBJ1-2
clone size: -
V gene: TRBV19
D gene: -

CDR3 protein: CASSLTSGPIYEQYF
CDR3 DNA: TGCGCCAGCAGCTTAACGAGCGGGCCGATCTACGAGCAGTACTTC
J gene: TRBJ2-7
clone size: -
V gene: TRBV5-1
D gene: -

CDR3 protein: CASSRTSGGAWGETQYF
CDR3 DNA: TGTGCCAGCAGTCGGACTAGCGGGGGGGCATGGGGTGAGACCCAGTACTTC
J gene: TRBJ2-5
clone size: -
V gene: TRBV10-3
D gene: TRBD2

CDR3 protein: CANGQNSGSCEQYF
CDR3 DNA: TGTGCCAACGGACAGAATAGCGGATCCTGCGAGCAGTACTTC
J gene: TRBJ2-7
clone size: once
V gene: TRBV9
D gene: -

CDR3 protein: CSADGGAFTDTQYF
CDR3 DNA: TGCAGTGCTGACGGAGGGGCTTTTACAGATACGCAGTATTTT
J gene: TRBJ2-3
clone size: -
V gene: TRBV20-1
D gene: -

CDR3 protein: CATSREEFDEQFF
CDR3 DNA: TGTGCCACCAGCAGAGAAGAATTCGATGAGCAGTTCTTC
J gene: TRBJ2-1
clone size: few
V gene: TRBV15
D gene: -

CDR3 protein: CSARDFNPSPEQFF
CDR3 DNA: TGCAGTGCTAGAGATTTTAATCCTTCCCCTGAGCAGTTCTTC
J gene: TRBJ2-1
clone size: -
V gene: TRBV20-1
D gene: -

CDR3 protein: CASSIGTGLRETQYF
CDR3 DNA: TGTGCCAGTAGTATAGGGACAGGGCTGCGAGAGACCCAGTACTTC
J gene: TRBJ2-5
clone size: -
V gene: TRBV19
D gene: TRBD1

CDR3 protein: CSVARGQNTEAFF
CDR3 DNA: TGCAGCGTGGCCCGGGGCCAGAACACTGAAGCTTTCTTT
J gene: TRBJ1-1
clone size: -
V gene: TRBV29-1
D gene: -

CDR3 protein: CASSLGRGAGEKLFF
CDR3 DNA: TGTGCCAGCAGCTTAGGTCGGGGGGCCGGTGAAAAACTGTTTTTT
J gene: TRBJ1-4
clone size: -
V gene: TRBV7-2
D gene: -

CDR3 protein: CASSMGQGREQFF
CDR3 DNA: TGTGCCAGTAGTATGGGACAGGGCCGTGAGCAGTTCTTC
J gene: TRBJ2-1
clone size: many
V gene: TRBV19
D gene: TRBD1

CDR3 protein: CASRGTGSYEQYF
CDR3 DNA: TGTGCCAGTAGGGGGACAGGCTCCTACGAGCAGTACTTC
J gene: TRBJ2-7
clone size: few
V gene: TRBV19
D gene: TRBD1